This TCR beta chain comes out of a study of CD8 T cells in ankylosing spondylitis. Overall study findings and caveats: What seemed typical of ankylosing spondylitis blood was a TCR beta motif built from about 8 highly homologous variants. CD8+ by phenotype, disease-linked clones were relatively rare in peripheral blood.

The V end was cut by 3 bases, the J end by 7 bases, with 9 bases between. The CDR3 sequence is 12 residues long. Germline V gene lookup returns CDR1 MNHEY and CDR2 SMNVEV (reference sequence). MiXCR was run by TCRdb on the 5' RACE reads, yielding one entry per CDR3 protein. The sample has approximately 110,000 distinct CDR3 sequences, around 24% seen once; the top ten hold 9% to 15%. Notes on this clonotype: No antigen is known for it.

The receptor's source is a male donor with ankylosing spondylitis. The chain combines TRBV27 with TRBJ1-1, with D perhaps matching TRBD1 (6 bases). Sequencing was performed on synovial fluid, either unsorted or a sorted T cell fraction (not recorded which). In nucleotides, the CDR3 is TGTGCCAGCAGTTTTGGGGGCAGTGAAGCTTTCTTT. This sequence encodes CASSFGGSEAFF.